The 16 T cell receptor beta chains given below trace back to one sample, sequenced in a study of T-cell reconstitution after alpha-beta-depleted transplantation in children. Unique molecular identifiers tagged the TCRbeta library. TCRdb re-analysed the PCR reads in MiXCR, keeping a single row per CDR3 protein. This sample has 190,000 or so distinct CDR3 sequences, with around 7% found just once. The sample in question was PBMCs from the stem cell graft donor, obtained from the stem cell graft. These receptor sequences come from a human donor who donated a stem cell graft to a child with Wiskott-Aldrich syndrome.

The table lists this clonotype with many counts. The chain carries TRBV6-1 and TRBJ2-7; tentatively, D is TRBD1 or TRBD2 (5 bases each). The V and J ends lost 10 bases and 5 bases respectively, with 18 bases between them. This CDR3 region has 13 residues. In germline, CDR1 is MNHNS, CDR2 SASEGT. The CDR3 coding sequence is TGTGCCATTCAACGGGCAGGGACGCACGAGCAGTACTTC. Its protein product is CAIQRAGTHEQYF.

This clonotype has at least ten counts. J is TRBJ2-7 and V is TRBV20-1; 8 bases are shared with TRBD1. Looked up from germline, CDR1 is DFQATT and CDR2 is SNEGSKA (reference sequence). This CDR3 region has 12 residues. V lost 3 bases, J lost 6 bases, and 4 bases stayed unmatched. The CDR3 DNA follows: TGCAGTGCTAGCACCGACAGGGGCGAGCAGTACTTC. It specifies CSASTDRGEQYF.

This clonotype was seen ten or more times. The chain joins TRBV25-1 to TRBJ2-7; D may correspond to TRBD1 or TRBD2 (7 bases each). CDR3 length equals 17 residues. V was trimmed by 3 bases and J by 3 bases, leaving 21 bases between them. The germline V gene encodes CDR1 MGHDK and CDR2 SYGVNS. In DNA form, the CDR3 reads TGTGCCAGCAGTGATCCGGTGGGGAGGGGGCTGGGCTACGAGCAGTACTTC. This encodes CASSDPVGRGLGYEQYF.

Worth noting for this clonotype: A much larger clonotype is one base distant, so this may be a read error. The V and J genes are TRBV20-1 and TRBJ2-5; possibly TRBD2 for D (6 bases). This CDR3 is 18 amino acids long. Looked up from germline, CDR1 is DFQATT and CDR2 is SNEGSKA (reference sequence). CDR3 protein: CCARDPTPRLVIQETQYF. CDR3 nucleotide sequence: TGCTGTGCTAGAGACCCCACCCCGAGACTAGTCATACAAGAGACCCAGTACTTC.

This clonotype was detected many times. The V gene is TRBV7-2, the J gene TRBJ2-2; D possibly corresponds to TRBD2 (5 bases). The CDR3 sequence is 13 residues long. The germline V and J ends were trimmed by 4 bases and 6 bases, with 9 bases remaining between them. Germline V gene sequence: CDR1 SGHTA, CDR2 FQGNSA. For the CDR3, the DNA is TGTGCCAGCAGCTCGGTCGGGGCCGGGGAGCTGTTTTTT. Translating gives CASSSVGAGELFF.

This clonotype was counted at least ten times. V usage is TRBV24-1 and J usage is TRBJ2-7; maybe TRBD1 (5 bases). Germline V CDR1 and CDR2: KGHDR, SFDVKD. Deletions cut 3 bases from V and 2 bases from J, with 10 bases between. The CDR3 length is 14 residues. The chain's CDR3 is CATSDPRQPYEQYF. The CDR3 bases are TGTGCCACCAGTGATCCTAGACAGCCCTACGAGCAGTACTTC.

This clonotype appeared a few times. V is TRBV11-2 and J is TRBJ2-3; D call uncertain. This CDR3 contains 13 residues. In germline, CDR1 is SGHAT, CDR2 FQNNGV. V was cut by 4 bases and J by 5 bases, with 10 bases left in between. CDR3 sequence: CASSYLGGDTQYF. The CDR3 DNA reads TGTGCCAGCAGCTACCTCGGCGGAGATACGCAGTATTTT.

This clonotype has ten or more counts. V usage is TRBV10-3 and J usage is TRBJ1-1, with D uncertain. Germline V gene data show CDR1 as ENHRY and CDR2 as SYGVKD. Trimming removed 3 bases from V and 1 base from J, with 12 bases in between. This CDR3 has 15 amino acids. The CDR3 nucleotides read TGTGCCATCAGTGAATTTGAAGGAGGGAACACTGAAGCTTTCTTT. As protein: CAISEFEGGNTEAFF.

This clonotype was recorded a few times. The chain uses TRBV6-1 and TRBJ1-5; no clear D gene. Trimming left V 0 bases short and J 0 bases short, with 9 bases between. The CDR3 is 16 residues long. Germline-derived CDR1 and CDR2 are MNHNS and SASEGT. The CDR3 sequence is CASSEAERPSNQPQHF. Written as DNA, the CDR3 is TGTGCCAGCAGTGAAGCTGAACGGCCTAGCAATCAGCCCCAGCATTTT.

The CDR3 spells CASSPGTGFTGELFF. The DNA of the CDR3 is TGTGCCAGCAGCCCCGGGACAGGGTTTACCGGGGAGCTGTTTTTT. The chain has TRBV11-2 and TRBJ2-2, with TRBD1 identical over 9 bases. The V segment lost 5 bases and the J segment 5 bases; nucleotides outside the gene matches: 6. This CDR3 region has 15 residues. Germline CDR1 and CDR2: SGHAT and FQNNGV.

This clonotype was counted ten times or more. The rearrangement uses TRBV5-1 and TRBJ2-2; 9 positions match TRBD2. V was pared by 4 bases and J by 4 bases, with 14 bases of the junction left unmatched. The CDR3 runs to 18 residues. Per the germline V gene, CDR1 is SGHRS and CDR2 is YFSETQ. The CDR3 region is CASSELSAGGQRTGELFF. The CDR3 bases are TGCGCCAGCAGCGAGCTCTCTGCGGGGGGGCAACGCACCGGGGAGCTGTTTTTT.

This clonotype showed up many times. This chain connects TRBV3-1 to TRBJ2-1; D remains unclear. The germline gives CDR1 LGHDT, CDR2 YNNKEL (reference sequence). V was pared by 8 bases and J by 8 bases, with 16 bases between. The CDR3 is 13 amino acids. CDR3 sequence reads: CASEGTSFYEQFF. The CDR3 DNA reads TGTGCCAGCGAAGGTACGAGTTTCTATGAGCAGTTCTTC.

This clonotype was detected ten times or more. This chain joins TRBV29-1 and TRBJ2-1; 8 bases line up with TRBD1. V gave up 6 bases and J gave up 2 bases; unmatched junction bases: 6. Per the germline V gene, CDR1 is SQVTM and CDR2 is ANQGSEA. The CDR3 extends over 14 amino acids. For the CDR3, the DNA is TGCAGCGTGACCGGGACAGGAACCTACAATGAGCAGTTCTTC. Amino acid sequence: CSVTGTGTYNEQFF.

This clonotype was observed at least ten times. J is TRBJ1-2 and V is TRBV6-5, with 8 bases matching TRBD1. Germline assignment: CDR1 MNHEY and CDR2 SVGAGI. The CDR3 runs 13 residues. The V and J ends lost 4 bases and 10 bases, in that order; junction bases with no gene match: 8. The CDR3 bases are TGTGCCAGCAGTTGGGGCTTGACAGGGGTCTACACCTTC. Residues: CASSWGLTGVYTF.

At least ten counts were recorded for this clonotype. V usage is TRBV12-3 or TRBV12-4 and J usage is TRBJ2-3; 12 bases agree with TRBD2. The V segment lost 4 bases and the J segment 4 bases; nucleotides outside the gene matches: 6. The CDR3 consists of 16 residues. This chain's CDR3 is CASSYLAGGPPDTQYF. The CDR3 region has the DNA TGTGCCAGCAGTTACCTAGCGGGGGGGCCCCCAGATACGCAGTATTTT.

The CDR3 is CASSPGHTPLNYGYTF. The CDR3 bases are TGTGCCAGTAGTCCCGGACACACACCTTTGAACTATGGCTACACCTTC. The J gene is TRBJ1-2, the V gene TRBV19, with a tentative D call TRBD1 (5 bases). Deletions cut 5 bases from V and 2 bases from J, with 18 bases between. Germline V lookup: CDR1 LNHDA, CDR2 SQIVND (reference sequence). The CDR3 length is 16 residues.